This note documents a single TCR beta chain sequence. The antigen remains undetermined. Source study methods: Seldom did patient CD8+ clones exceeding 1% match published virus-specific TCRB sequences. This table comes from immunoSEQ multiplex PCR, and its TCRdb copy is limited to in-frame clones, with some not included. That table is the source of V, J and clone size, and D and trimming were worked out from the DNA. The sample lists roughly 13,000 clones, 60% to 85% occurring once. This entry is derived from a study of somatic mutations in cytotoxic T cells in rheumatoid arthritis. At the level of the study: Flow sorting at nearly 100% purity was applied to some V beta antibody-stained T-cell populations, which included V beta1+ cells sequenced for TCRB. Overall study findings and caveats: Per patient, the largest CD8+ clone was found to exceed 20% of CD8+ cells in about an eighth of the roughly 60 cases.

The CDR3 extends over 14 amino acids. CDR1 is MDHEN and CDR2 is SYDVKM in the germline V gene. Trimming took 7 bases from V and 2 from J, leaving 13 bases between them. The receptor's source is an adult with rheumatoid arthritis. Specimen: CD8+ T cells sorted from blood. The gene calls are TRBV28 and TRBJ2-3; D is unresolved. CDR3 nucleotides: TGTGCCAGCACCCAGAAAATTTACACAGATACGCAGTATTTT. Translation gives CASTQKIYTDTQYF.